This record concerns one T cell receptor beta chain sequence. The antigen remains undetermined. This entry belongs to a study of T-cell memory formation after mild COVID-19. Study summary: The study found TCR clusters largely donor specific. Notes on the study in general: The second-wave clones peaking on day 37 were not confirmed as SARS-CoV-2-specific. CD4/CD8 balance characterized clones contracting day 15 to 85, and CD4+ skew characterized later expanders. Detection of some responders pre-infection suggested pre-existing cross-reactive memory T cells participated.

Trimming shortened V by 4 bases and J by 2 bases, and 8 bases separated the two germline ends. Germline CDR1 reads SGHVS; CDR2 reads FNYEAQ. The CDR3 covers 13 residues. MiXCR, run by TCRdb on the 5' RACE reads, gives a single entry per CDR3 protein. The sample shows fewer than 140,000 distinct CDR3 sequences, roughly an eighth of them seen only once. The chain couples TRBV7-6 to TRBJ1-1, with unresolved D. The sequencing input was PBMCs or a T cell subset sorted from them (not recorded which). This TCR came from an adult woman who had mild COVID-19 (a few samples of this study predate the infection). Cell type and time point are not known. The CDR3 nucleotides are TGTGCCAGCAGCTCGGAGGCCAACACTGAAGCTTTCTTT. Amino acid sequence: CASSSEANTEAFF.